The 5 T cell receptor beta chains given below trace back to one sample, sequenced in a study of response to subunit inactivated influenza vaccine. One entry per CDR3 protein results from TCRdb running MiXCR on the RT-PCR reads. The data hold 710,000 or so distinct CDR3 sequences, with approximately 14% observed a single time. This specimen was PBMCs from blood, taken 12 days after vaccination. Receptor source: a man aged 50 to 60 who received an inactivated influenza vaccine.

The chain uses TRBV15 and TRBJ1-2; D perhaps matches TRBD1 (5 bases). This CDR3 contains 15 residues. V was clipped by 0 bases and J by 2 bases, with 10 bases between them. The germline CDR1 and CDR2 sequences are LNHNV and YYDKDF (reference sequence). This chain's CDR3 is CATSRDRVLNYGYTF. As DNA, the CDR3 is TGTGCCACCAGCAGAGACAGGGTGCTGAACTATGGCTACACCTTC.

The chain combines TRBV6-1 with TRBJ2-7; 9 nucleotides line up with TRBD2. The CDR3 sequence is 15 residues long. Per the germline V gene, CDR1 is MNHNS and CDR2 is SASEGT. V shed 4 bases, J shed 2 bases, and the junction held 6 bases outside the gene matches. The CDR3 DNA sequence: TGTGCCAGCAGTGTTTTGAGACTAGCGGCCTACGAGCAGTACTTC. Translating gives CASSVLRLAAYEQYF.

This clonotype was detected a few times. The V call is TRBV4-3, the J call TRBJ2-4; possibly TRBD2 for D (6 bases). Per the germline V gene, CDR1 is LGHNA and CDR2 is YSLEER. CDR3 length: 15 residues. Trimming took off 3 bases at V and 6 bases at J, with 15 bases between the two ends. DNA for the CDR3: TGCGCCAGCAGCCAGGGGGACTCTCGGGGAAACATTCAGTACTTC. Its protein is CASSQGDSRGNIQYF.

This rearrangement joins TRBV7-9 to TRBJ1-1; the D is unclear. CDR1 is SEHNR and CDR2 is FQNEAQ in the germline V gene (reference sequence). This CDR3 contains 14 residues. Trimming stripped 5 bases from V and 0 bases from J, with 10 bases between. This CDR3 reads CASSRSLLNTEAFF. The CDR3 coding sequence is TGTGCCAGCAGCCGGAGCCTGCTGAACACTGAAGCTTTCTTT. Drawing the rest from reference TRBV7-9 and TRBJ1-1, the complete variable domain is DTGVSQNPRHKITKRGQNVTFRCDPISEHNRLYWYRQTLGQGPEFLTYFQNEAQLEKSRLLSDRFSAERPKGSFSTLEIQRTEQGDSAMYLCASSRSLLNTEAFFGQGTRLTVV.

The rearrangement uses TRBV4-2 and TRBJ2-1, with D perhaps matching TRBD2 (6 bases). This CDR3 is 16 amino acids long. The germline CDR1 and CDR2 sequences are LGHNA and YNFKEQ. The V and J ends lost 4 bases and 6 bases respectively, with 19 bases between them. CDR3 sequence (DNA): TGTGCCAGCAGCCCCTTTACGGGAGTGGATCGCAATGAGCAGTTCTTC. Encoded protein: CASSPFTGVDRNEQFF.